This entry features one TCR beta chain sequence. The V end lost 1 base, the J end lost 5 bases, and 11 bases lay between the germline ends. Germline V gene lookup returns CDR1 SGHTA and CDR2 FQGNSA. The CDR3 covers 14 residues. This entry belongs to a study of Ad26.COV2.S vaccination and SARS-CoV-2 variants. The method was immunoSEQ multiplex PCR; TCRdb's version includes in-frame clones alone and lacks a portion of them. The data contain approximately 350,000 clones, about four fifths of them singletons. As to treatment: some 20 received Ad26.COV2.S at low or high dose, single or two shots; about 5 received placebo; per-sample allocation not given. Repertoires come from day 63 after the first vaccine or placebo injection.

The receptor was isolated from a person between 18 and 59 years old who received the Ad26.COV2.S COVID-19 vaccine or a placebo. The sequencing used peripheral blood, collected in a trial of Ad26.COV2.S vaccine versus placebo. V usage is TRBV7-2 and J usage is TRBJ1-2; D ambiguous. CDR3 residues: CASSLVAGTYGYTF. In DNA form, the CDR3 reads TGTGCCAGCAGCTTAGTAGCGGGTACATATGGCTACACCTTC.